What follows are 21 T cell receptor beta chains derived from one specimen sequenced in a study of blood T cell repertoires in COVID-19. Profiling relied on immunoSEQ multiplex PCR, and the TCRdb table lists in-frame clones only, not all of them. The sample consists of 55,000 to 65,000 clones, 70% to 90% of them appearing once. The sequenced sample consisted of peripheral blood. All receptors derive from a man aged 60 to 69 with acute or convalescent COVID-19.

The CDR3 nucleotides read TGCGCCAGCAGTCGGAGGGAGCAAGATGAGCAGTACTTC. Protein sequence: CASSRREQDEQYF. The chain has TRBV5-1 and TRBJ2-7; D may be TRBD2 (6 bases). The V gene lost 5 bases and the J gene lost 7 bases, with 16 bases spanning the gap. CDR1 and CDR2 (germline): SGHRS, YFSETQ. The CDR3 covers 13 residues.

The chain is built from TRBV24-1 and TRBJ2-3; possibly TRBD2 for D (5 bases). The CDR3 has 17 amino acids. Per the germline V gene, CDR1 is KGHDR and CDR2 is SFDVKD. V dropped 1 base and J dropped 0 bases, with 13 bases sitting between them. The CDR3 spells CATSDFWVGGSTDTQYF. CDR3 in DNA: TGTGCCACCAGTGATTTTTGGGTCGGCGGGAGCACAGATACGCAGTATTTT.

The rearrangement uses TRBV4-1 and TRBJ2-7; 8 nucleotides line up with TRBD2. The CDR3 totals 15 residues. The germline gives CDR1 MGHRA, CDR2 YSYEKL. The junction had 6 bases not matched to a gene; V was cut back by 1 base and J by 4 bases. The DNA of the CDR3 is TGCGCCAGCAGCCAAGGGGCGGGAGGTACTTACGAGCAGTACTTC. This encodes CASSQGAGGTYEQYF.

This clone is a singleton in its sample. This chain joins TRBV29-1 and TRBJ1-1; 7 nucleotides line up with TRBD1. The trim removed 4 bases at V and 0 bases at J, leaving 11 bases unmatched. Germline V gene sequence: CDR1 SQVTM, CDR2 ANQGSEA. The CDR3 runs to 16 residues. CDR3 coding DNA: TGCAGCGTTGGGACAGGTAAAGGGGTCATGAACACTGAAGCTTTCTTT. This encodes CSVGTGKGVMNTEAFF.

CDR3 coding DNA: TGTGCCAGCTCCAAACGGGGCGGGGACACCGGGGAGCTGTTTTTT. Amino acid sequence: CASSKRGGDTGELFF. The chain recombines TRBV6-4 with TRBJ2-2; perhaps TRBD2 as D (6 bases). CDR1 and CDR2 from the germline V gene are MRHNA and SNTAGT. Between the trimmed V and J ends, which lost 8 bases and 3 bases, there was a span of 16 bases. CDR3 length: 15 amino acids.

The chain recombines TRBV9 with TRBJ2-2, with 7 bases matching TRBD2. V gave up 3 bases and J gave up 5 bases; unmatched junction bases: 10. The length of the CDR3 is 16 residues. CDR1 SGDLS and CDR2 YYNGEE come from the germline V gene. As DNA, the CDR3 is TGTGCCAGCAGCGCCAAAAGACTAGCCTTGACCGGGGAGCTGTTTTTT. This translates into CASSAKRLALTGELFF.

The rearrangement joins TRBV18 to TRBJ2-2; 10 bases match TRBD2. CDR3 size: 18 residues. With 2 bases clipped from V and 7 bases from J, the junction kept 13 bases outside the gene matches. CDR1 and CDR2 (germline): KGHSH, LQKENI. This chain's CDR3 is CASSPNSGVAGGYGELFF. The CDR3 bases are TGTGCCAGCTCACCAAACTCTGGAGTAGCGGGAGGTTACGGGGAGCTGTTTTTT.

This chain links TRBV10-3 with TRBJ1-1; TRBD1 matches 7 bases. The CDR3 runs to 12 residues. Germline V gene lookup returns CDR1 ENHRY and CDR2 SYGVKD. Germline trimming cut 10 bases from V and 3 bases from J; bases unmatched to any gene: 5. CDR3 residues: CATRQGDTEAFF. CDR3 in DNA: TGTGCCACCCGACAGGGAGACACTGAAGCTTTCTTT.

This sequence joins TRBV29-1 and TRBJ2-1, with a tentative D call TRBD1 (6 bases). V was clipped by 6 bases and J by 5 bases, with 17 bases between them. Germline loops: CDR1 SQVTM, CDR2 ANQGSEA. The CDR3 has 14 residues. In DNA form, the CDR3 reads TGCAGCGTCGGGACACCCGGGTGGAACAATGAGCAGTTCTTC. It encodes CSVGTPGWNNEQFF.

V gene TRBV28 combines with J gene TRBJ1-2; tentative D call: TRBD1 (5 bases). CDR3 length: 14 amino acids. Germline V CDR1 and CDR2: MDHEN, SYDVKM. V was cut by 0 bases and J by 8 bases, with 13 bases left in between. CDR3 protein: CASSLWGREGGYTF. Here the CDR3 DNA reads TGTGCCAGCAGTTTATGGGGCAGGGAAGGAGGCTACACCTTC.

The rearrangement joins TRBV5-5 to TRBJ1-5, with D perhaps matching TRBD1 (6 bases). The CDR3 consists of 15 residues. The germline gives CDR1 SGHKS, CDR2 YYEKEE (reference sequence). The ends were cut back, 1 base at V and 0 bases at J, with 8 bases in the middle. For the CDR3, the DNA is TGTGCCAGCAGCTTGCAGGGGAATAGCAATCAGCCCCAGCATTTT. This encodes CASSLQGNSNQPQHF.

This rearrangement joins TRBV7-2 to TRBJ2-5; D perhaps matches TRBD1 (5 bases). This CDR3 region has 13 residues. Germline CDR1 and CDR2: SGHTA and FQGNSA. V was pared by 5 bases and J by 1 base, with 8 bases between. In DNA form, the CDR3 reads TGTGCCAGCAGCCTCAGGGTCCAAGAGACCCAGTACTTC. Translated: CASSLRVQETQYF.

Written as DNA, the CDR3 is TGTGCCAGCAGCCCCGGAGGTGGAGTTAATGAAAAACTGTTTTTT. It translates to CASSPGGGVNEKLFF. The genes are TRBV7-9 and TRBJ1-4; D is unclear. The CDR3 is 15 residues long. Germline loops: CDR1 SEHNR, CDR2 FQNEAQ (reference sequence). The V gene lost 5 bases and the J gene lost 4 bases, with 14 bases spanning the gap.

This clone has just a few counts. J is TRBJ2-1 and V is TRBV9; 8 bases map to TRBD2. CDR3 length: 16 residues. The germline V gene has CDR1 SGDLS and CDR2 YYNGEE. The trim removed 0 bases at V and 9 bases at J, leaving 11 bases unmatched. The CDR3 region has the DNA TGTGCCAGCAGCGTAGTGGGACTAGGCCCCCTTAGTGAGCAGTTCTTC. This translates into CASSVVGLGPLSEQFF. The full variable domain, rest sourced from reference TRBV9 and TRBJ2-1, is DSGVTQTPKHLITATGQRVTLRCSPRSGDLSVYWYQQSLDQGLQFLIQYYNGEERAKGNILERFSAQQFPDLHSELNLSSLELGDSALYFCASSVVGLGPLSEQFFGPGTRLTVL.

This clone has only a few counts. The chain couples TRBV19 to TRBJ1-5, with 7 bases that match TRBD1. CDR3 size: 17 residues. Germline V gene lookup returns CDR1 LNHDA and CDR2 SQIVND (reference sequence). The J segment lost 0 bases and the V segment lost 2 bases, leaving 7 bases of the junction unmatched. The CDR3, as DNA: TGTGCCAGTAGTATATCCGGGACAGATTATAGCAATCAGCCCCAGCATTTT. It yields the protein CASSISGTDYSNQPQHF.

This chain uses TRBV18 with TRBJ2-7; 7 bases line up with TRBD1. Looked up from germline, CDR1 is KGHSH and CDR2 is LQKENI. This CDR3 spans 16 amino acids. V lost 4 bases to trimming and J lost 0 bases; unmatched junction nucleotides: 9. This CDR3 is CASSLSRTGFSYEQYF. The CDR3 DNA follows: TGTGCCAGCTCACTCAGTCGGACAGGTTTCTCCTACGAGCAGTACTTC.

The rearrangement joins TRBV4-1 to TRBJ1-1; TRBD1 aligns across 8 bases. CDR3 size: 12 residues. Germline CDR1 reads MGHRA; CDR2 reads YSYEKL. V gave up 3 bases and J gave up 10 bases; unmatched junction bases: 4. CDR3 in amino acids: CASSQATGGAFF. Here the CDR3 DNA reads TGCGCCAGCAGCCAGGCCACAGGGGGAGCTTTCTTT.

This clone was counted a single time. J is TRBJ2-2 and V is TRBV7-3; D is perhaps TRBD2 (5 bases). Germline-derived CDR1 and CDR2 are SGHTA and FQGTGA. This CDR3 spans 15 amino acids. The V gene lost 6 bases and the J gene lost 0 bases, with 11 bases spanning the gap. CDR3 amino acids: CASRPDSTNTGELFF. In DNA form, the CDR3 reads TGTGCCAGCAGACCGGACTCGACGAACACCGGGGAGCTGTTTTTT.

V gene TRBV25-1 combines with J gene TRBJ2-1; TRBD2 is a possible D gene (6 bases). The germline CDR1 and CDR2 sequences are MGHDK and SYGVNS. V was pared by 5 bases and J by 4 bases, with 12 bases between. The CDR3 length is 14 residues. CDR3 loop: CASSRLAEYNEQFF. The CDR3 nucleotides are TGTGCCAGCAGTCGGTTAGCGGAGTACAATGAGCAGTTCTTC. The whole variable domain, remainder taken from reference TRBV25-1 and TRBJ2-1, is EADIYQTPRYLVIGTGKKITLECSQTMGHDKMYWYQQDPGMELHLIHYSYGVNSTEKGDLSSESTVSRIRTEHFPLTLESARPSHTSQYLCASSRLAEYNEQFFGPGTRLTVL.

The CDR3 is CASSVAGGVYNEQFF. CDR3 coding DNA: TGTGCCAGCAGTGTAGCGGGAGGGGTCTACAATGAGCAGTTCTTC. The chain uses TRBV28 and TRBJ2-1, with 11 bases lining up with TRBD2. Trimming at V came to 5 bases and at J to 3 bases, leaving 3 bases not matched to a gene. Looked up from germline, CDR1 is MDHEN and CDR2 is SYDVKM. This CDR3 has 15 residues.

J is TRBJ1-1 and V is TRBV7-3; D is possibly TRBD1 (5 bases). CDR3 length equals 14 residues. Germline V gene sequence: CDR1 SGHTA, CDR2 FQGTGA. V dropped 5 bases and J dropped 1 base, with 11 bases sitting between them. The CDR3: CASSPGGTNTEAFF. The CDR3 DNA reads as TGTGCCAGCAGCCCCGGAGGGACGAACACTGAAGCTTTCTTT.